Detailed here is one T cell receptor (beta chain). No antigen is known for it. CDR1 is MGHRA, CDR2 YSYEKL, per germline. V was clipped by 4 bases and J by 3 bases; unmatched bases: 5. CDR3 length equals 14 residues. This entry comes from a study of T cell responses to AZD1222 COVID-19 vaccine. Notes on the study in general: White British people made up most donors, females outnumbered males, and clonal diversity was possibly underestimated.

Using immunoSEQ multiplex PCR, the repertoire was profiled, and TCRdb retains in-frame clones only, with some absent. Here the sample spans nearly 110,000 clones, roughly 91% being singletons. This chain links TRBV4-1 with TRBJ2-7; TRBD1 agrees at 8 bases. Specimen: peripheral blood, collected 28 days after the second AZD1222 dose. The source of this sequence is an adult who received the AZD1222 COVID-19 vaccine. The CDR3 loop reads CASSPGQGGYEQYF. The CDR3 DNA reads TGCGCCAGCAGCCCTGGACAGGGTGGCTACGAGCAGTACTTC.